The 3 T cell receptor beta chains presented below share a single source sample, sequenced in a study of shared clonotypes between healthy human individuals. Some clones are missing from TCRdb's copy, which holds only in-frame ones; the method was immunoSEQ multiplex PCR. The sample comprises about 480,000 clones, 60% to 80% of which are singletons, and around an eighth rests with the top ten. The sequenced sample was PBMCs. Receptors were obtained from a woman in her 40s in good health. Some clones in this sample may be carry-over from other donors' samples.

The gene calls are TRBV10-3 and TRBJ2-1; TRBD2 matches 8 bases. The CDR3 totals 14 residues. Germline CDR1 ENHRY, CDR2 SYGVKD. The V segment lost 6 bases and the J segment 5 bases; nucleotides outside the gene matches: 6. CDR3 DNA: TGTGCCATCAGGCAGGGGACTAGAGACAATGAGCAGTTCTTC. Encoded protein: CAIRQGTRDNEQFF.

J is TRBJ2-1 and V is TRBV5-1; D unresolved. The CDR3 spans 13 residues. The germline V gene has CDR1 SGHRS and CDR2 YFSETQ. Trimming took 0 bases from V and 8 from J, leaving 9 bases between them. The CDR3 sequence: CASSLGFTDEQFF. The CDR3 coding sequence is TGCGCCAGCAGCTTGGGATTTACGGATGAGCAGTTCTTC.

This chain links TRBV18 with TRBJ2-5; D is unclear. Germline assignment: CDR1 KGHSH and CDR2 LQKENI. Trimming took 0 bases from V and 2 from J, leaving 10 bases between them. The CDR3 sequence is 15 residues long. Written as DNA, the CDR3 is TGTGCCAGCTCACCACCAAGTAGTTCTCAAGAGACCCAGTACTTC. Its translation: CASSPPSSSQETQYF.